This is a list of T cell receptor beta chains from one sample in a study of cytomegalovirus exposure and HLA in healthy donors. Here immunoSEQ multiplex PCR was the method, and the copy in TCRdb shows in-frame clones only, minus some. Of 120,000 or so clones listed, about 89% are singletons. Sequencing used PBMCs. Source of these receptors: a woman younger than 30 in good health and CMV-seronegative. Each CDR3 is given with its conserved first and last residue. The D gene is left open where the match is weak. Expanded clones get a size class; other rows say once, few or many, or leave the size out.

>TRBV7-9|once|TRBJ2-7|NA
CASSKQTGKKPYEQYF
TGTGCCAGCAGCAAACAAACAGGGAAGAAGCCCTACGAGCAGTACTTC
>TRBV27|NA|TRBJ2-5|NA
CASSLGVAREETQYF
TGTGCCAGCAGTCTGGGGGTTGCCCGGGAGGAGACCCAGTACTTC
>TRBV7-3|NA|TRBJ1-4|TRBD1
CASSSPPGTGGREKLFF
TGTGCCAGCAGCTCCCCCCCCGGGACAGGGGGCCGAGAAAAACTGTTTTTT
>TRBV11-2|NA|TRBJ2-3|TRBD2
CASSFSTSTITDTQYF
TGTGCCAGCAGCTTTTCGACTAGCACGATCACAGATACGCAGTATTTT
>TRBV9|NA|TRBJ1-1|NA
CASSTGQPNTEAFF
TGTGCCAGCAGCACAGGACAGCCGAACACTGAAGCTTTCTTT
>TRBV9|NA|TRBJ2-7|NA
CASSPISRSSYEQYF
TGTGCCAGCAGCCCTATCTCCCGGAGCTCCTACGAGCAGTACTTC
>TRBV11-3|NA|TRBJ1-1|TRBD1
CASSLVGTEGKEAFF
TGTGCCAGCAGCTTAGTTGGGACAGAAGGGAAAGAAGCTTTCTTT
>TRBV7-2|NA|TRBJ2-7|TRBD1
CASKRDRSYEQYF
TGTGCCAGCAAACGGGACAGGTCCTACGAGCAGTACTTC
>TRBV7-8|NA|TRBJ2-1|TRBD1
CASSSGQGASLYNEQFF
TGTGCCAGCAGCTCGGGACAGGGGGCATCTTTGTACAATGAGCAGTTCTTC
>TRBV4-1|NA|TRBJ2-1|TRBD2
CASSPGLAGGNEQFF
TGCGCCAGCAGCCCTGGACTAGCGGGAGGCAATGAGCAGTTCTTC
>TRBV28|NA|TRBJ1-1|NA
CASREGNTEAFF
TGTGCCTCGAGGGAGGGGAACACTGAAGCTTTCTTT
>TRBV25-1|NA|TRBJ2-1|TRBD2
CASSDSSGRNEQFF
TGTGCCAGCAGTGATTCTAGCGGGCGGAATGAGCAGTTCTTC
>TRBV4-2|NA|TRBJ2-7|TRBD1
CASSQVGQGEQYF
TGTGCCAGCAGCCAAGTGGGGCAGGGGGAACAGTACTTC
>TRBV28|NA|TRBJ1-5|TRBD1
CASRQPTGGNQPQHF
TGTGCCAGCAGGCAACCCACAGGGGGTAATCAGCCCCAGCATTTT
>TRBV27|NA|TRBJ1-2|NA
CASSPDTFNYGYTF
TGTGCCAGCAGCCCTGACACGTTTAACTATGGCTACACCTTC
>TRBV10-3|NA|TRBJ1-4|NA
CAISGTATNEKLFF
TGTGCCATCAGTGGGACAGCAACTAATGAAAAACTGTTTTTT
>TRBV2|NA|TRBJ1-1|NA
CASTGGHTEAFF
TGTGCCAGCACGGGGGGGCACACTGAAGCTTTCTTT
>TRBV19|NA|TRBJ2-5|TRBD2
CASSPRGRGRSYQETQYF
TGTGCCAGTAGTCCTCGGGGGCGCGGGAGGTCGTACCAAGAGACCCAGTACTTC
>TRBV19|once|TRBJ2-7|NA
CASSIGSASTEQYF
TGTGCCAGTAGTATAGGATCGGCTAGCACCGAGCAGTACTTC
>TRBV6-6|NA|TRBJ2-5|NA
CASSYGAAQETQYF
TGTGCCAGCAGTTACGGGGCAGCGCAAGAGACCCAGTACTTC
>TRBV19|NA|TRBJ1-2|NA
CASSITSYGYTF
TGTGCCAGTAGTATTACGAGCTATGGCTACACCTTC
>TRBV20-1|NA|TRBJ1-2|NA
CSAGEWGYTF
TGCAGTGCTGGGGAGTGGGGCTACACCTTC
>TRBV5-5|NA|TRBJ2-7|TRBD1
CASSLGVSGGVYEQYF
TGTGCCAGCAGCTTGGGGGTGTCAGGGGGCGTCTACGAGCAGTACTTC
>TRBV6-5|NA|TRBJ1-5|TRBD1
CASSIYRGSNQPQHF
TGTGCCAGCAGTATATACAGGGGTAGCAATCAGCCCCAGCATTTT
>TRBV4-1|few|TRBJ2-7|NA
CASSQGRAYEQYF
TGCGCCAGCAGCCAAGGGAGGGCTTACGAGCAGTACTTC
>TRBV6-5|NA|TRBJ2-1|TRBD1
CASSSRGYNEQFF
TGTGCCAGCAGTTCCAGGGGGTACAATGAGCAGTTCTTC
>TRBV5-4|NA|TRBJ2-6|TRBD1
CASSLGGPGGSGANVLTF
TGTGCCAGCAGCTTGGGAGGGCCAGGGGGCTCTGGGGCCAACGTCCTGACTTTC
>TRBV19|NA|TRBJ1-2|TRBD1
CASVLGTGALYGYTF
TGTGCCAGCGTCCTTGGGACAGGGGCCCTCTATGGCTACACCTTC
>TRBV5-1|NA|TRBJ2-3|NA
CASSLDSSSTDTQYF
TGCGCCAGCAGCTTGGACAGTTCTAGCACAGATACGCAGTATTTT
>TRBV2|NA|TRBJ1-4|NA
CASSTQVTNEKLFF
TGTGCCAGCTCAACCCAGGTGACTAATGAAAAACTGTTTTTT
>TRBV6-1|NA|TRBJ2-1|NA
CASSAWRAGATNEQFF
TGTGCCAGCAGTGCCTGGAGGGCCGGGGCGACCAATGAGCAGTTCTTC
>TRBV19|NA|TRBJ2-1|TRBD2
CASSPGLAGRNEQFF
TGTGCCAGTAGCCCGGGACTAGCGGGACGTAATGAGCAGTTCTTC
>TRBV19|NA|TRBJ2-7|TRBD2
CASSGTSGTRQYF
TGTGCCAGTAGCGGGACTAGCGGGACCCGACAGTACTTC
>TRBV7-8|NA|TRBJ2-3|NA
CASSPSRRRPSLTDTQYF
TGTGCCAGCAGCCCTAGCCGGCGGAGACCTTCGCTCACAGATACGCAGTATTTT
>TRBV19|NA|TRBJ1-2|NA
CASLPDGVVGGYTF
TGTGCCAGTCTCCCGGACGGGGTAGTAGGTGGCTACACCTTC
>TRBV11-3|NA|TRBJ2-5|NA
CASSPDSQETQYF
TGTGCCAGCAGCCCGGACAGCCAAGAGACCCAGTACTTC
>TRBV9|NA|TRBJ2-1|NA
CASSVWGETYNEQFF
TGTGCCAGCAGCGTATGGGGGGAGACCTACAATGAGCAGTTCTTC
>TRBV30|NA|TRBJ2-7|NA
CAWSVKLALYYEQYF
TGTGCCTGGAGTGTCAAACTAGCCCTGTACTACGAGCAGTACTTC
>TRBV19|NA|TRBJ2-2|NA
CASSPSLVGESGELFF
TGTGCCAGTAGTCCTTCCCTCGTGGGAGAGAGCGGGGAGCTGTTTTTT
>TRBV18|NA|TRBJ2-7|TRBD2
CASSPPVLAGSYEQYF
TGTGCCAGCTCACCACCGGTTCTAGCGGGATCCTACGAGCAGTACTTC
>TRBV9|NA|TRBJ2-7|TRBD2
CASSTGTTLGEQYF
TGTGCCAGCAGCACCGGGACTACCCTGGGGGAGCAGTACTTC
>TRBV5-5|NA|TRBJ2-7|TRBD1
CASSLTGLPREQYF
TGTGCCAGCAGCCTGACAGGGCTCCCCCGCGAGCAGTACTTC
>TRBV23-1|NA|TRBJ1-5|NA
CASSPGGVGLDQPQHF
TGCGCCAGCAGTCCGGGGGGGGTGGGTTTGGATCAGCCCCAGCATTTT
>TRBV4-1|few|TRBJ2-7|TRBD2
CASSQEVPPLAGAHEQYF
TGCGCCAGCAGCCAAGAAGTCCCGCCGCTAGCGGGAGCCCACGAGCAGTACTTC
>TRBV2|NA|TRBJ1-2|NA
CASSDRGARYGYTF
TGTGCCAGCAGTGATCGTGGGGCTAGGTATGGCTACACCTTC
>TRBV28|NA|TRBJ2-7|TRBD2
CASSLGGSGYEQYF
TGTGCCAGCAGTTTAGGCGGGAGCGGGTACGAGCAGTACTTC
>TRBV2|NA|TRBJ2-7|TRBD1
CASIGDRGPTPDYEQYF
TGTGCCAGCATCGGGGACAGGGGGCCCACGCCAGACTACGAGCAGTACTTC
>TRBV7-6|NA|TRBJ2-3|NA
CASSPSPDTQYF
TGTGCCAGCAGCCCTTCCCCGGATACGCAGTATTTT